This TCR beta chain was identified in a study of CD8 T cells in Susac syndrome. RNA in amounts of roughly 0.5 to 1 ug was reverse transcribed with random hexamers. Via MiXCR, TCRdb re-called the immunoSEQ multiplex PCR reads, giving one row per CDR3 protein. The data hold 250,000 to 300,000 distinct CDR3 sequences, with 70% to 90% observed a single time. Looked up from germline, CDR1 is MNHEY and CDR2 is SVGAGI. Between the trimmed V and J ends, which lost 2 bases and 7 bases, there was a span of 11 bases. The CDR3 covers 13 residues. The chain uses TRBV6-5 and TRBJ2-5, with a weak D call TRBD1 (6 bases). The receptor comes from a human donor with multiple sclerosis. Specimen: CD8+ T cells from PBMCs. Written as DNA, the CDR3 is TGTGCCAGCAGTTACGACCAAGGGGGGACCCAGTACTTC. This sequence encodes CASSYDQGGTQYF.